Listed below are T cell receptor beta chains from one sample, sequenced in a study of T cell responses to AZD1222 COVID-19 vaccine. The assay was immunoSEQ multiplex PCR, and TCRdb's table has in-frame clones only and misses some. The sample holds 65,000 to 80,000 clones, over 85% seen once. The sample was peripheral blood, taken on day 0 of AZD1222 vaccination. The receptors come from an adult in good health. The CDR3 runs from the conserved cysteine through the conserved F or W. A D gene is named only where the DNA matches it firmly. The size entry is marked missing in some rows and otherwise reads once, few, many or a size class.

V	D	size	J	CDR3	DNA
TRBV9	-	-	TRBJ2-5	CASSGGQLETQYF	TGTGCCAGCAGCGGAGGACAGTTAGAGACCCAGTACTTC
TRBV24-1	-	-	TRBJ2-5	CAAESQGGTQYF	TGTGCCGCGGAAAGCCAGGGAGGGACCCAGTACTTC
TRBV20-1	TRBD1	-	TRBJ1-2	CSASGTGPSANYGYTF	TGCAGTGCTAGTGGGACAGGGCCCTCAGCTAACTATGGCTACACCTTC
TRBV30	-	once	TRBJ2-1	CAWRMGINYNEQFF	TGTGCCTGGAGAATGGGGATAAACTACAATGAGCAGTTCTTC
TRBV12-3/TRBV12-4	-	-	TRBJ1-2	CASSSFSSGYTF	TGTGCCAGCAGTTCCTTCAGTTCTGGCTACACCTTC
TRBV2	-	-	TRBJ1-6	CASSEWDRLSSPLHF	TGTGCCAGCAGTGAGTGGGACCGCCTTTCATCACCCCTCCACTTT
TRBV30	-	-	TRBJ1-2	CAWSVRGGGYTF	TGTGCCTGGAGTGTACGTGGAGGAGGCTACACCTTC
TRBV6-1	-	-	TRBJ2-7	CASREDRPNKGVLYEQYF	TGTGCCAGCAGGGAAGACCGCCCCAACAAGGGGGTTCTCTACGAGCAGTACTTC
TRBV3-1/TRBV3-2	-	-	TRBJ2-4	CASSGGTEGIQYF	TGTGCCAGCAGCGGAGGGACAGAGGGCATTCAGTACTTC
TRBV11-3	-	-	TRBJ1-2	CASSLDSNYGYTF	TGTGCCAGCAGCTTAGACAGCAACTATGGCTACACCTTC
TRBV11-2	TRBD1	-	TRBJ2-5	CASSLVNRGETQYF	TGTGCCAGCAGCTTAGTGAACAGGGGAGAGACCCAGTACTTC
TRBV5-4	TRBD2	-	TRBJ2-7	CASSLKAASGSLNEQYF	TGTGCCAGCAGCTTGAAGGCGGCTAGCGGGAGTCTGAACGAGCAGTACTTC
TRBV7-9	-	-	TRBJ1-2	CASSLGLGEYGYTF	TGTGCCAGCAGCTTAGGGCTGGGAGAGTATGGCTACACCTTC
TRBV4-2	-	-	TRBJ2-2	CASSQVASNTGELFF	TGTGCCAGCAGCCAAGTCGCGTCGAACACCGGGGAGCTGTTTTTT
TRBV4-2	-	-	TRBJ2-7	CASSQESEGGREQYF	TGTGCCAGCAGCCAAGAATCGGAGGGCGGTCGGGAGCAGTACTTC
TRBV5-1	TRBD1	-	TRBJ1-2	CASSSTGGNYGYTF	TGCGCCAGCAGCTCCACAGGGGGAAACTATGGCTACACCTTC
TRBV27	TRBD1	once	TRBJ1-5	CASSLWARGRSNQPQHF	TGTGCCAGCAGTTTATGGGCCAGGGGGCGTAGCAATCAGCCCCAGCATTTT
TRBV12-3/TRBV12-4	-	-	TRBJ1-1	CASSPDTNTEAFF	TGTGCCAGCAGTCCTGACACGAACACTGAAGCTTTCTTT
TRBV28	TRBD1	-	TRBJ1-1	CASRSPQDREEAFF	TGTGCCAGCAGGTCACCGCAAGACAGGGAGGAAGCTTTCTTT
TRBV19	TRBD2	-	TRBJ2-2	CASTSSGGRVISGELFF	TGTGCCAGTACCTCATCCGGCGGGAGGGTAATCAGCGGGGAGCTGTTTTTT
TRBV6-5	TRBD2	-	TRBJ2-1	CASSYSTTSGTDEQFF	TGTGCCAGCAGTTACTCGACGACTAGCGGGACTGATGAGCAGTTCTTC
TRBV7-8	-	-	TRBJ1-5	CASSPRLAGYSNQPQHF	TGTGCCAGCAGCCCCCGCCTCGCGGGTTATAGCAATCAGCCCCAGCATTTT
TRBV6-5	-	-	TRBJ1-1	CASSRGYVYTEAFF	TGTGCCAGCTCCCGGGGGTATGTGTACACTGAAGCTTTCTTT
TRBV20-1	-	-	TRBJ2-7	CSASRRAVGADEQYF	TGCAGTGCTAGTCGCCGGGCAGTAGGTGCTGACGAGCAGTACTTC